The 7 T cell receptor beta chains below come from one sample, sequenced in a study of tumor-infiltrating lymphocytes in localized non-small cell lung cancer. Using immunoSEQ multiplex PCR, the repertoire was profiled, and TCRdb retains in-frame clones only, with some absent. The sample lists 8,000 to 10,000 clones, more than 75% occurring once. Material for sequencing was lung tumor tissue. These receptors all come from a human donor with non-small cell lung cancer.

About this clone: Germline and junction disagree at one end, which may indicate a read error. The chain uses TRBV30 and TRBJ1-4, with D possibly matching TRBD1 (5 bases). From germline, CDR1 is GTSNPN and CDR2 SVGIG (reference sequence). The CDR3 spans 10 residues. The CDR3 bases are TGTGCCTGGCTGGGGGGGGAGTCGGATTTT. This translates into CAWLGGESDF.

The CDR3 sequence: CASSLEAGIAIEQFF. Written as DNA, the CDR3 is TGTGCCAGCAGCTTGGAGGCGGGAATTGCGATTGAGCAGTTCTTC. This chain links TRBV5-5 with TRBJ2-1; the D gene is possibly TRBD2 (6 bases). The CDR3 length is 15 residues. In germline, CDR1 is SGHKS, CDR2 YYEKEE (reference sequence). Trimming shortened V by 0 bases and J by 9 bases, and 16 bases separated the two germline ends.

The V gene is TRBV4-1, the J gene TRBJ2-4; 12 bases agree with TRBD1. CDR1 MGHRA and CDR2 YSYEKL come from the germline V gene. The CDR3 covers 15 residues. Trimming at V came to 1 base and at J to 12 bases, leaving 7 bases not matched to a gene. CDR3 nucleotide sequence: TGCGCCAGCAGCCAAGTGGGACAGGGGGCCAGCACTCAGTACTTC. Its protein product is CASSQVGQGASTQYF.

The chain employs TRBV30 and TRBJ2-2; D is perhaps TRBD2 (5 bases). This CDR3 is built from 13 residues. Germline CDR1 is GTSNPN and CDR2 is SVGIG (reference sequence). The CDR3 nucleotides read TGTGCTCACCGGTCTTACGGGGCCGGGGAGCTGTTTTTT. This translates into CAHRSYGAGELFF.

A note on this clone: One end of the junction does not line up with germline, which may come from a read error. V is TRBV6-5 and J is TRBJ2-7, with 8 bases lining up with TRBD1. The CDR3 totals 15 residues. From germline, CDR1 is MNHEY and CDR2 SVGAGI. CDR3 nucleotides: TGTGCCAGCAGGTACTCGACAGGGGCGGCCTACGAGCAGTACTTC. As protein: CASRYSTGAAYEQYF.

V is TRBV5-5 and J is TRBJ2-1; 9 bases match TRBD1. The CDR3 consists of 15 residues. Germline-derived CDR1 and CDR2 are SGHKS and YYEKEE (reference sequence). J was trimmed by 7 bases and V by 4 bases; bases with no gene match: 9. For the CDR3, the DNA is TGTGCCAGCAGCGAGGGGAACAGGGGGCATAATGAGCAGTTCTTC. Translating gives CASSEGNRGHNEQFF.

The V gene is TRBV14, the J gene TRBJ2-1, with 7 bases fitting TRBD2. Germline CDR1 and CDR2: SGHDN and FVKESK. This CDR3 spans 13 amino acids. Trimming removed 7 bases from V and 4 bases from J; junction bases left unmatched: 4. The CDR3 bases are TGTGCCAGCAAACCTAGCGGATACAATGAGCAGTTCTTC. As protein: CASKPSGYNEQFF.